Sequencing of this TCR beta chain was carried out in a study of identical twins. As for this clonotype: Because the CDR3 is missing its conserved closing phenylalanine or tryptophan, this is likely a read error.

V shed 5 bases, J shed 1 base, and the junction held 12 bases outside the gene matches. The CDR3 extends over 18 amino acids. TCRdb re-analysed the 5' RACE reads in MiXCR, keeping a single row per CDR3 protein. The data hold 1.5 million to 2 million distinct CDR3 sequences, with around 29% observed a single time. The chain links TRBV12-3 or TRBV12-4 to TRBJ2-4, with 9 bases identical to TRBD1. This sequence was found in a newborn girl in good health. Sequences were obtained from cord blood. In nucleotides, the CDR3 is TGTGCCAGCAGTCCCTCACAACAGGGGGCAAGGGCCAAAAACATTCAGTACTTA. It specifies CASSPSQQGARAKNIQYL.